What follows are 14 T cell receptor beta chains derived from one specimen sequenced in a study of cytotoxic CD8 clonotypes in ibrutinib-treated CLL. Libraries were prepared by immunoSEQ multiplex PCR; TCRdb keeps only in-frame clonotypes and omits some of them. The sample includes about 160,000 clones, 84% of them seen just once. The sample was PBMCs, taken after 24 months of ibrutinib treatment. The receptors stem from a human donor with chronic lymphocytic leukemia.

The J gene is TRBJ1-2, the V gene TRBV27, with D possibly matching TRBD1 (5 bases). The germline V gene encodes CDR1 MNHEY and CDR2 SMNVEV (reference sequence). The germline V and J ends were trimmed by 3 bases and 7 bases, with 12 bases remaining between them. This CDR3 has 13 amino acids. CDR3 region: CASSLSQGFGYTF. In nucleotides, the CDR3 is TGTGCCAGCAGTTTGTCTCAGGGATTTGGCTACACCTTC.

V gene TRBV6-5 combines with J gene TRBJ1-5, with TRBD1 matching over 9 bases. The junction had 1 base not matched to a gene; V was cut back by 0 bases and J by 4 bases. The CDR3 runs to 15 residues. CDR1 MNHEY and CDR2 SVGAGI come from the germline V gene. DNA for the CDR3: TGTGCCAGCAGTTACTCCGGACAGGGGAATCAGCCCCAGCATTTT. It is translated as CASSYSGQGNQPQHF.

This clone occurred once. The chain uses TRBV5-1 and TRBJ1-4, with a weak D call TRBD1 (5 bases). V dropped 3 bases and J dropped 5 bases, with 17 bases sitting between them. The CDR3 extends over 16 amino acids. The germline V gene has CDR1 SGHRS and CDR2 YFSETQ. CDR3 sequence (DNA): TGCGCCAGCAGCTCTCGCTCCGGGACGTCGAATGAAAAACTGTTTTTT. Translated, it gives CASSSRSGTSNEKLFF.

This sequence joins TRBV19 and TRBJ1-1; D gene uncertain. The CDR3 spans 14 residues. Germline loops: CDR1 LNHDA, CDR2 SQIVND (reference sequence). V shed 7 bases and J shed 4 bases, with 16 bases lying between them. CDR3 nucleotide sequence: TGTGCCAGTAAAAGTGGTGGTAGAGGCACTGAAGCTTTCTTT. Its translation is CASKSGGRGTEAFF.

The chain recombines TRBV28 with TRBJ1-4; perhaps TRBD1 as D (5 bases). In germline, CDR1 is MDHEN, CDR2 SYDVKM. The CDR3 has 14 residues. With 2 bases removed from V and 8 bases from J, the gap between germline ends came to 12 bases. Here the CDR3 DNA reads TGTGCCAGCAGTTTAGGATCAGGGAGGGAAAAACTGTTTTTT. This codes for CASSLGSGREKLFF.

This rearrangement joins TRBV10-3 to TRBJ1-1; TRBD1 is a possible D gene (6 bases). Germline V gene data show CDR1 as ENHRY and CDR2 as SYGVKD. The V gene lost 8 bases and the J gene lost 2 bases, with 15 bases spanning the gap. There are 14 residues in the CDR3. CDR3 DNA sequence: TGTGCCATCCCGGGGACATCGACTAACACTGAAGCTTTCTTT. Amino acids: CAIPGTSTNTEAFF.

The chain has TRBV9 and TRBJ2-4; D not certain. Germline V gene data show CDR1 as SGDLS and CDR2 as YYNGEE. The CDR3 loop spans 16 amino acids. The V gene lost 3 bases and the J gene lost 0 bases, with 13 bases spanning the gap. The CDR3 DNA is TGTGCCAGCAGCGAATGGTGGTCACTAGCCAAAAACATTCAGTACTTC. Its protein is CASSEWWSLAKNIQYF.

This chain connects TRBV18 to TRBJ2-5; 9 nucleotides line up with TRBD2. Trimming took 3 bases from V and 7 from J; bases not matched to a gene: 9. The CDR3 sequence is 15 residues long. Germline V gene sequence: CDR1 KGHSH, CDR2 LQKENI. The CDR3 DNA reads TGTGCCAGCTCACCTTCGGGACTAGCCCTGGGGACCCAGTACTTC. The encoded protein is CASSPSGLALGTQYF.

This clone came up a few times. V gene TRBV27 combines with J gene TRBJ1-5; perhaps TRBD1 as D (6 bases). The germline CDR1 and CDR2 sequences are MNHEY and SMNVEV (reference sequence). CDR3 size: 16 residues. With 7 bases removed from V and 1 base from J, the gap between germline ends came to 17 bases. The CDR3 DNA reads as TGTGCCAGCACCCCACGGGGGGGCGGAAGCAATCAGCCCCAGCATTTT. The encoded protein is CASTPRGGGSNQPQHF.

The rearrangement links TRBV27 to TRBJ2-2; 9 bases map to TRBD2. Germline V CDR1 and CDR2: MNHEY, SMNVEV (reference sequence). The trim removed 5 bases at V and 6 bases at J, leaving 7 bases unmatched. The CDR3 covers 15 residues. The CDR3, as DNA: TGTGCCAGCAGTCTAAATAGCGGGAGCGCCGGGGAGCTGTTTTTT. This codes for CASSLNSGSAGELFF.

As to this clone: This sample also contains other DNA sequences that code for the same CDR3. The rearrangement joins TRBV18 to TRBJ2-7; no clear D gene. Germline loops: CDR1 KGHSH, CDR2 LQKENI. The V end was cut by 3 bases, the J end by 0 bases, with 6 bases between. The CDR3 length is 13 residues. The CDR3 DNA follows: TGTGCCAGCTCACCGACGAGCTCCTACGAGCAGTACTTC. Translating gives CASSPTSSYEQYF. Variable domain in full (rest from reference TRBV18 and TRBJ2-7): NAGVMQNPRHLVRRRGQEARLRCSPMKGHSHVYWYRQLPEEGLKFMVYLQKENIIDESGMPKERFSAEFPKEGPSILRIQQVVRGDSAAYFCASSPTSSYEQYFGPGTRLTVT.

This clone showed up just a few times. The V call is TRBV10-2, the J call TRBJ1-2; no clear D. The germline V gene encodes CDR1 WSHSY and CDR2 SAAADI. V gave up 3 bases and J gave up 2 bases, with 10 bases separating them. The CDR3 length is 14 residues. Here the CDR3 reads CASSDHQVNYGYTF. Written as DNA, the CDR3 is TGCGCCAGCAGTGATCACCAGGTAAACTATGGCTACACCTTC.

The sample holds a few counts of this clone. The V gene is TRBV7-2, the J gene TRBJ1-5; 8 bases map to TRBD1. Germline V lookup: CDR1 SGHTA, CDR2 FQGNSA. The CDR3 spans 14 residues. J gave up 7 bases and V 5 bases, and 7 bases lay outside the gene matches. The CDR3 loop reads CASSQQGVLQPQHF. The CDR3 DNA is TGTGCCAGCAGCCAACAGGGGGTTTTACAGCCCCAGCATTTT. The full variable domain, completed using reference TRBV7-2 and TRBJ1-5, is GAGVSQSPSNKVTEKGKDVELRCDPISGHTALYWYRQSLGQGLEFLIYFQGNSAPDKSGLPSDRFSAERTGGSVSTLTIQRTQQEDSAVYLCASSQQGVLQPQHFGDGTRLSIL.

The CDR3 protein is CASSLDSRTGGVGTEAFF. The DNA for the CDR3 is TGTGCCAGCAGCTTAGATTCCCGGACAGGGGGCGTCGGCACTGAAGCTTTCTTT. The V gene is TRBV11-3, the J gene TRBJ1-1, with 11 positions matching TRBD1. The CDR3 consists of 18 residues. The trim removed 0 bases at V and 4 bases at J, leaving 10 bases unmatched. Looked up from germline, CDR1 is SGHNT and CDR2 is YENEEA.